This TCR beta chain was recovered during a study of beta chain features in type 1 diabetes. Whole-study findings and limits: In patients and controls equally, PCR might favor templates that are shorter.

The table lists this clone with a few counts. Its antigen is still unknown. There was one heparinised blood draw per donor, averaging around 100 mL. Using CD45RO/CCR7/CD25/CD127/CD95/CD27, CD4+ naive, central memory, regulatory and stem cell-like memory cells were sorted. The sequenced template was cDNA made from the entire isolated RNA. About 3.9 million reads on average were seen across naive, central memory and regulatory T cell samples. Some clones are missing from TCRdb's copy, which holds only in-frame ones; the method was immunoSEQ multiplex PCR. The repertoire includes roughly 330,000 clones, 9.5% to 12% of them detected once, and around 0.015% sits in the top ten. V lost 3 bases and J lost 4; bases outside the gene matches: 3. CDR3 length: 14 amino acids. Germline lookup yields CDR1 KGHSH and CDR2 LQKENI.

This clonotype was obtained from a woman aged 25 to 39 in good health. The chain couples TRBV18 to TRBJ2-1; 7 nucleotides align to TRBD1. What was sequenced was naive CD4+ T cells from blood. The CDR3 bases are TGTGCCAGCTCACCCGGGACAGATTACAATGAGCAGTTCTTC. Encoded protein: CASSPGTDYNEQFF.